This T cell receptor beta chain was found in a study of beta chain features in type 1 diabetes. About the research overall: The examined sorted cells totaled 107,917,701 across samples. Study-wide results and limits: Fewer insertions but more deletions were seen at VDJ junctions in type 1 diabetes patients.

Reverse transcribing all isolated RNA meant expressed TCRB transcripts were sequenced. The method was immunoSEQ multiplex PCR; TCRdb's version includes in-frame clones alone and lacks a portion of them. The sample lists 250,000 to 350,000 clones; 14% were seen once. This clone occurred a few times. What it recognizes is unknown. Each donor gave one heparinised blood draw averaging approximately 120 mL. V lost 5 bases and J lost 0, with 15 bases in between. The CDR3 consists of 16 residues. Germline V lookup: CDR1 SGHTA, CDR2 FQGNSA. The chain couples TRBV7-2 to TRBJ2-3; no clear D gene. Sequenced material: central memory CD4+ T cells from blood. The clonotype comes from a man aged 25-40 years in good health. The DNA for the CDR3 is TGTGCCAGCAGCCCAGGTATCGGTCCTAGCACAGATACGCAGTATTTT. This encodes CASSPGIGPSTDTQYF. The entire variable domain, with the rest obtained from reference TRBV7-2 and TRBJ2-3, is as follows: GAGVSQSPSNKVTEKGKDVELRCDPISGHTALYWYRQSLGQGLEFLIYFQGNSAPDKSGLPSDRFSAERTGGSVSTLTIQRTQQEDSAVYLCASSPGIGPSTDTQYFGPGTRLTVL.